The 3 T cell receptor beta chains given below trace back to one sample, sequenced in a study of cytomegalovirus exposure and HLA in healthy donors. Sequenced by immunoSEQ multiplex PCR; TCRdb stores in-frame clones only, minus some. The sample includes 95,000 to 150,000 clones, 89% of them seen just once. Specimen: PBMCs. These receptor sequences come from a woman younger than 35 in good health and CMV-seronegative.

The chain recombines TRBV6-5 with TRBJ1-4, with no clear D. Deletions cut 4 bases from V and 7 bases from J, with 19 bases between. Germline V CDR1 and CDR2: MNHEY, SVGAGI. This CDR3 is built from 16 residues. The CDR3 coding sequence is TGTGCCAGCAGTTCACTGGGGAGTCCGGCAGGTGAAAAACTGTTTTTT. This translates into CASSSLGSPAGEKLFF.

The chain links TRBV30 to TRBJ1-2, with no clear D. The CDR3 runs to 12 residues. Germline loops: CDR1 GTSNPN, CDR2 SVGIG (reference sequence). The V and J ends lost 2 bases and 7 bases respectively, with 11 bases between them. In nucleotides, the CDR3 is TGTGCCTGGAGTTCCTTACAACCTGGCTACACCTTC. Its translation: CAWSSLQPGYTF.

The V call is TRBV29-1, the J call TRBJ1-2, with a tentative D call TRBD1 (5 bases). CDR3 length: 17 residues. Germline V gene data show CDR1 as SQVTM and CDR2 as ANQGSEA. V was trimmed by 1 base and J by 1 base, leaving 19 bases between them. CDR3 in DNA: TGCAGCGTTGAAGGTCCCCCGGTCAGGGATTTTAACTATGGCTACACCTTC. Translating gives CSVEGPPVRDFNYGYTF. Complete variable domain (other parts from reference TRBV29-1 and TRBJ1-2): SAVISQKPSRDICQRGTSLTIQCQVDSQVTMMFWYRQQPGQSLTLIATANQGSEATYESGFVIDKFPISRPNLTFSTLTVSNMSPEDSSIYLCSVEGPPVRDFNYGYTFGSGTRLTVV.